The T cell receptor (beta chain) described here comes from a study of T cells after yellow fever vaccination. MiXCR was run by TCRdb on the 5' RACE reads, yielding one entry per CDR3 protein. Seen here are some 560,000 distinct CDR3 sequences, 17% observed once, and the top ten hold around 15%. Trimming took off 1 base at V and 7 bases at J, with 14 bases between the two ends. The germline V gene has CDR1 MGHRA and CDR2 YSYEKL. The CDR3 has 15 amino acids. The TCR was taken from a man younger than 30 who received the YFV17D yellow fever vaccine. V and J are TRBV4-1 and TRBJ1-5; tentatively, D is TRBD1 (6 bases). The sample was PBMCs, taken 4 to 5 days after the first yellow fever vaccination. The CDR3 region is CASSQVSGGSQPQHF. As DNA, the CDR3 is TGCGCCAGCAGCCAAGTTTCGGGGGGCAGCCAGCCCCAGCATTTT.